This T cell receptor (beta chain) comes out of a study of T cells in Graves' hyperthyroidism and ophthalmopathy. Turning to the study itself: The initial diagnosis was the point when peripheral blood was collected, ahead of any treatment.

Trimming took 6 bases from V and 5 from J, leaving 17 bases between them. This CDR3 is 15 amino acids long. Graves' hyperthyroidism showing no ophthalmopathy progression within 18 months was considered stable. 10 ml of fresh peripheral blood supplied the PBMCs. Findings and limits, study-wide: For ophthalmopathy, model prediction preceded onset by a median around six months.

Turning to this clonotype: Its target is unknown.

Amplified TCR beta CDR3 regions derived from RNA transcripts. HTBI primers were the set used in a first-round RT-PCR of the TCR CDR3. TCRdb re-called the multiplex PCR reads with MiXCR, one entry per CDR3 protein. The data contain about 340,000 distinct CDR3 sequences, over 20% of them singletons. The sequence was collected from a woman aged 45 to 65 with Graves' hyperthyroidism. Sequenced: blood. This chain links TRBV12-3 or TRBV12-4 with TRBJ1-5; the D is unclear. CDR3 amino acids: CASSSTNSSDQPQHF. The CDR3 nucleotides are TGTGCCAGCAGCTCTACGAACAGTTCCGATCAGCCCCAGCATTTT.